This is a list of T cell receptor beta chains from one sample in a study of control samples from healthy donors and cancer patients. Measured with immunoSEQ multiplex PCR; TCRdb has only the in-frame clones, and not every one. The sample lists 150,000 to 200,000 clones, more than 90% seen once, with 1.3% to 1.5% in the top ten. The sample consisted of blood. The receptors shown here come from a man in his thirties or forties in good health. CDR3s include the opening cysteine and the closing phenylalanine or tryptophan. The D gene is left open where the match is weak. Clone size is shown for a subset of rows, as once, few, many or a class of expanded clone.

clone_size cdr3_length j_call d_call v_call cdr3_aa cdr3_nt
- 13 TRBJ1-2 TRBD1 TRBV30 CAWSLRDRGGYTF TGTGCCTGGAGTCTCCGGGACAGGGGTGGCTACACCTTC
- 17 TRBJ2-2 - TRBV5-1 CASNPRGGSVNTGELFF TGCGCCAGCAACCCCAGGGGAGGTTCGGTGAACACCGGGGAGCTGTTTTTT
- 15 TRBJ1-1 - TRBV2 CASSERDGGVIEAFF TGTGCCAGCAGTGAGAGAGACGGCGGCGTGATTGAAGCTTTCTTT
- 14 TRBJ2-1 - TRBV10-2 CASSDGGPYNEQFF TGCGCCAGCAGTGATGGTGGGCCGTACAATGAGCAGTTCTTC
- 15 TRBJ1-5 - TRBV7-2 CASSLSGVGARAQHF TGTGCCAGCAGCTTATCAGGGGTCGGTGCTCGAGCCCAGCATTTT
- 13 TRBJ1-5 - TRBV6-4 CASSEGGNQPQHF TGTGCCAGCAGTGAGGGGGGGAATCAGCCCCAGCATTTT
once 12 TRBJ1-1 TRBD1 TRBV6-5 CASSPGQGQAFF TGTGCCAGCAGCCCGGGACAGGGCCAAGCTTTCTTT
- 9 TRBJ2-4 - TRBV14 CASSQGSYF TGTGCCAGCAGCCAAGGTTCGTACTTC
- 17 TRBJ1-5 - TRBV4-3 CASSQDLDLNSGQPQHF TGCGCCAGCAGCCAAGATTTGGATCTCAATTCAGGACAGCCCCAGCATTTT
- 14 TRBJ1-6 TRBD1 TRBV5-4 CASSAGTGFSPLHF TGTGCCAGCAGCGCGGGGACAGGGTTTTCACCCCTCCACTTT
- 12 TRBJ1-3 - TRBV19 CASSFEGHPLYF TGTGCCAGTAGTTTTGAGGGACATCCTCTATATTTT
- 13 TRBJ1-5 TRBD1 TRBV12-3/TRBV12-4 CASSSDRGQPQHF TGTGCCAGCAGTTCGGACAGGGGTCAGCCCCAGCATTTT
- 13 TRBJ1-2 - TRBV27 CASSEGFGYGYTF TGTGCCAGTTCTGAGGGGTTCGGCTATGGCTACACCTTC
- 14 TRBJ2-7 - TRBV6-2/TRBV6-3 CASSYTAGTYEQYF TGTGCCAGCAGTTACACAGCAGGGACCTACGAGCAGTACTTC
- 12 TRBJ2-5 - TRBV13 CASSPGGRFQYF TGTGCCAGCAGCCCCGGAGGGCGGTTCCAGTACTTC
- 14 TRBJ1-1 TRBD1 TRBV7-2 CASSVQGMNTEAFF TGTGCCAGCAGCGTACAGGGGATGAACACTGAAGCTTTCTTT
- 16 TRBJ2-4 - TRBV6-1 CASSDAGVLAKNIQYF TGTGCCAGCAGTGATGCAGGGGTGCTAGCCAAAAACATTCAGTACTTC
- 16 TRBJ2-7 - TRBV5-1 CASSLGVGREAYEQYF TGCGCCAGCAGCTTGGGGGTGGGCAGGGAAGCCTACGAGCAGTACTTC
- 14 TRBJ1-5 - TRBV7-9 CASSLLGGNQPQHF TGTGCCAGCAGCTTACTGGGGGGCAATCAGCCCCAGCATTTT
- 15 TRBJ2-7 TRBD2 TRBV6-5 CASSQSAGTSYEQYF TGTGCCAGCAGTCAATCCGCCGGGACTAGCTACGAGCAGTACTTC
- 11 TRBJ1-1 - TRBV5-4 CASSLNTEAFF TGTGCCAGCAGCTTAAACACTGAAGCTTTCTTT
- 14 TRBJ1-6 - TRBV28 CASSSGLANSPLHF TGTGCCAGCAGTTCGGGGCTGGCTAATTCACCCCTCCACTTT
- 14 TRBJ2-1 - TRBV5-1 CASSSIVGYNEQFF TGCGCCAGCAGCAGCATTGTGGGGTACAATGAGCAGTTCTTC
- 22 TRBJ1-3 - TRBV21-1 CASSSMGTDPLHSLFSGNTIYF TGTGCCAGCAGCTCTATGGGGACCGACCCTCTCCATTCCCTTTTCTCTGGAAACACCATATATTTT
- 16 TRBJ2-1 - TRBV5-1 CASSLVGVKSYNEQFF TGCGCCAGCAGCCTAGTCGGGGTTAAGTCCTACAATGAGCAGTTCTTC
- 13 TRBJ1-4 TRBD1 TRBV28 CASRPQGVEKLFF TGTGCCAGCAGGCCTCAGGGGGTTGAAAAACTGTTTTTT
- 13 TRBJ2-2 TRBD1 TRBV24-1 CATSDRVTGELFF TGTGCCACCTCGGACAGGGTAACCGGGGAGCTGTTTTTT
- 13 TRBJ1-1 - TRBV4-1 CASRRQGDTEAFF TGCGCCAGCCGCCGGCAGGGCGACACTGAAGCTTTCTTT
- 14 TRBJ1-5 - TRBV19 CASSISGFNQPQHF TGTGCCAGTAGTATATCGGGATTCAATCAGCCCCAGCATTTT
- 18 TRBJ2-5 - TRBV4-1 CASSQISQGARYQETQYF TGCGCCAGCAGTCAGATCAGCCAAGGTGCTAGGTACCAAGAGACCCAGTACTTC
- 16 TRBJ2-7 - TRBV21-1 CASSWDFGSVNYEQYF TGTGCCAGCTCCTGGGACTTCGGAAGTGTCAACTACGAGCAGTACTTC
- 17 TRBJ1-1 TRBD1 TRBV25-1 CASSGGTGVTLNTEAFF TGTGCCAGCAGTGGGGGGACAGGGGTCACCTTGAACACTGAAGCTTTCTTT
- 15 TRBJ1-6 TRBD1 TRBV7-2 CASSRTGTDNSPLHF TGTGCCAGCAGCCGGACCGGGACAGATAATTCACCCCTCCACTTT
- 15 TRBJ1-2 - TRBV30 CAWRAPGETKMGYTF TGTGCCTGGAGGGCACCAGGGGAAACTAAGATGGGCTACACCTTC
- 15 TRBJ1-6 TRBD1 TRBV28 CASSPIDRDGSPLHF TGTGCCAGCAGTCCCATAGACAGGGATGGCTCACCCCTCCACTTT
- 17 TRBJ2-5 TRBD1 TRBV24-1 CATSDPGTGAKSLTQYF TGTGCCACCAGTGACCCCGGGACAGGGGCAAAATCCCTGACCCAGTACTTC
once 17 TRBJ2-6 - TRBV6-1 CASSENREFTGANVLTF TGTGCCAGCAGTGAAAACAGGGAATTCACTGGGGCCAACGTCCTGACTTTC
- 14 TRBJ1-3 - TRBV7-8 CASSLRGRANTIYF TGTGCCAGCAGCTTGAGAGGAAGGGCGAACACCATATATTTT
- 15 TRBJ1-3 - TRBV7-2 CASSPRGPSGNTIYF TGTGCCAGCAGCCCCCGGGGCCCCTCTGGAAACACCATATATTTT
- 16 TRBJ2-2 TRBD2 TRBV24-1 CATSDLSGSGAGELFF TGTGCCACCAGTGACCTCAGCGGGAGCGGGGCCGGGGAGCTGTTTTTT
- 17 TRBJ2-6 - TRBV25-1 CASASYGSVSGANVLTF TGTGCCAGCGCCAGTTATGGCAGCGTCTCTGGGGCCAACGTCCTGACTTTC
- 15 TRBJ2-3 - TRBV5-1 CASSRRDGLTDTQYF TGCGCCAGCAGTAGGCGGGACGGCCTCACAGATACGCAGTATTTT
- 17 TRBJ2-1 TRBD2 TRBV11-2 CASSPSPWLAAEYEQFF TGTGCCAGCAGCCCAAGCCCATGGCTAGCGGCCGAGTATGAGCAGTTCTTC
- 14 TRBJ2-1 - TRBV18 CASSPVGPNNEQFF TGTGCCAGCTCACCAGTGGGACCTAACAATGAGCAGTTCTTC
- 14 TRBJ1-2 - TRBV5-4 CASSSIQGPYGYTF TGTGCCAGCAGCTCAATACAGGGTCCCTATGGCTACACCTTC
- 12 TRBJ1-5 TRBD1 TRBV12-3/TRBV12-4 CASGQGNQPQHF TGTGCCAGTGGACAGGGGAATCAGCCCCAGCATTTT
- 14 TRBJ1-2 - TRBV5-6 CASSRLWDIAGYTF TGTGCCAGCAGCCGGCTCTGGGACATAGCTGGCTACACCTTC
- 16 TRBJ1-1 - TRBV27 CASSLSGQGMNTEAFF TGTGCCAGCAGTTTATCCGGGCAGGGGATGAACACTGAAGCTTTCTTT
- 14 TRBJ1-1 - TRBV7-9 CASSLGTENTEAFF TGTGCCAGCAGCTTAGGGACAGAGAACACTGAAGCTTTCTTT
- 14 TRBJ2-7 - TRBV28 CASRDSGHSSEQYF TGTGCCAGCAGAGACTCGGGACATTCGTCCGAGCAGTACTTC
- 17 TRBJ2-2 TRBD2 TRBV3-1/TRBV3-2 CASSLRTSGPGAGELFF TGTGCCAGCAGCCTTCGGACTAGCGGCCCTGGAGCCGGGGAGCTGTTTTTT
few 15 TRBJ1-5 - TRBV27 CASRNPGESNQPQHF TGTGCCAGCAGAAACCCAGGGGAGAGCAATCAGCCCCAGCATTTT
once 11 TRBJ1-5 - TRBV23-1 CASPGNQPQHF TGCGCAAGCCCGGGCAATCAGCCCCAGCATTTT
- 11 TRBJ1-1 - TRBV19 CASSTGAEAFF TGTGCCAGTAGTACAGGGGCTGAAGCTTTCTTT
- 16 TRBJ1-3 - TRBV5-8 CASSLEGEISGNTIYF TGTGCCAGCAGCCTGGAGGGGGAAATCTCTGGAAACACCATATATTTT
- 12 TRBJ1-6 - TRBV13 CASSQEYSPLHF TGTGCCAGCAGCCAAGAGTATTCACCCCTCCACTTT